This TCR beta chain is from a study of shared clonotypes between healthy human individuals. Findings and caveats of the study: Tissue TCR repertoires likely differ from these blood-only repertoires. A few donors had about 5% of their naive CD4 clonotypes in common.

V dropped 6 bases and J dropped 6; count of bases not matched to a gene: 6. CDR1 and CDR2 (germline): SGHTA, FQGNSA. The CDR3 is 14 amino acids. The deep-level immunoSEQ assay was used. TCRdb keeps only in-frame clones here, not all; method: immunoSEQ multiplex PCR. The sample has 2,100,000 or so clones, approximately 95% seen once. Note on this clone: The target antigen is unknown.

Sequenced material: naive CD4+ T cells sorted from blood. Regarding subset: CD45RA+ positively selected. The rearrangement links TRBV7-2 to TRBJ2-4; 9 bases are shared with TRBD1. This TCR was recovered from a man aged 18 to 29 in good health. In DNA form, the CDR3 reads TGTGCCAGCAGTCCAGGGGGACAGGGAAACATTCAGTACTTC. Protein product: CASSPGGQGNIQYF.